Listed below are T cell receptor beta chains from one sample, sequenced in a study of CXCR3-negative and CXCR3-positive naive CD8 T cells. From the 5' RACE reads, TCRdb lists one entry per CDR3 protein and no DNA. The sample has 130,000 or so distinct CDR3 sequences. The source material was naive CXCR3- CD8+ T cells from blood. Source of these receptors: a human donor in good health. Some clones in this sample may be carry-over from other donors' samples. Both conserved end residues are part of each CDR3.

V gene: TRBV3-1
J gene: TRBJ1-6
CDR3 protein: CASSGRGQGLPSPLHF

V gene: TRBV9
J gene: TRBJ2-2
CDR3 protein: CASSVASSGYTGELFF

V gene: TRBV7-9
J gene: TRBJ2-3
CDR3 protein: CASSPVGLSGSTDTQYF

V gene: TRBV13
J gene: TRBJ2-5
CDR3 protein: CASSYSGGQETQYF

V gene: TRBV7-9
J gene: TRBJ2-3
CDR3 protein: CASSLALTADTQYF

V gene: TRBV6-2/TRBV6-3
J gene: TRBJ1-6
CDR3 protein: CASSYYLGQAFILHF

V gene: TRBV4-2
J gene: TRBJ1-1
CDR3 protein: CASSQDIEGATEAFF

V gene: TRBV13
J gene: TRBJ2-1
CDR3 protein: CASSLSGGYNEQFF

V gene: TRBV12-3/TRBV12-4
J gene: TRBJ1-1
CDR3 protein: CASSFPLDTEAFF

V gene: TRBV19
J gene: TRBJ2-5
CDR3 protein: CASSIGTSGGETQYF

V gene: TRBV5-1
J gene: TRBJ2-1
CDR3 protein: CASRDHNLQFF

V gene: TRBV7-7
J gene: TRBJ2-7
CDR3 protein: CASSPSAGVLEQYF

V gene: TRBV6-6
J gene: TRBJ2-1
CDR3 protein: CASSYSGQVTWQFF

V gene: TRBV9
J gene: TRBJ2-1
CDR3 protein: CASSVVAERGPYNEQFF

V gene: TRBV28
J gene: TRBJ2-2
CDR3 protein: CAAGPWGTGELFF

V gene: TRBV28
J gene: TRBJ2-7
CDR3 protein: CASSPAEGSYEQYF

V gene: TRBV29-1
J gene: TRBJ2-1
CDR3 protein: CSVGVEGRGQFF

V gene: TRBV7-9
J gene: TRBJ2-7
CDR3 protein: CASSLVLAGDYEQYF

V gene: TRBV13
J gene: TRBJ2-4
CDR3 protein: CASSQAGWERNIQYF

V gene: TRBV9
J gene: TRBJ2-7
CDR3 protein: CASSVTASGFYEQYF

V gene: TRBV29-1
J gene: TRBJ2-7
CDR3 protein: CSVYGTGSSYEQYF

V gene: TRBV5-1
J gene: TRBJ2-3
CDR3 protein: CASSSRQGGGTDTQYF

V gene: TRBV4-1
J gene: TRBJ2-1
CDR3 protein: CASSQVVGGDYNEQFF

V gene: TRBV29-1
J gene: TRBJ1-3
CDR3 protein: CSVEAGYSSGNTIYF

V gene: TRBV20-1
J gene: TRBJ2-1
CDR3 protein: CSASPGQANEQFF

V gene: TRBV4-3
J gene: TRBJ2-1
CDR3 protein: CASSQVTRLAGASYNEQFF

V gene: TRBV29-1
J gene: TRBJ1-1
CDR3 protein: CSVEGQGAEAFF